A selection of T cell receptor beta chains follows, all from one sample in a study of cytomegalovirus exposure and HLA in healthy donors. Data came from immunoSEQ multiplex PCR; TCRdb stores just in-frame clones and leaves some out. This sample carries 100,000 to 150,000 clones, 77% of them seen once, and the ten largest clones take 10% to 15%. The sample consisted of PBMCs. The receptor source for this set is a woman between 40 and 55 years old in good health and CMV-seropositive. The CDR3 runs from the conserved cysteine through the conserved F or W. D genes are given only for firm matches. Only part of the rows carry a size: once, few, many, or a class if the clone is expanded.

D gene | J gene | clone size | V gene | CDR3 DNA | CDR3 protein
TRBD1 | TRBJ1-2 | few | TRBV30 | TGTGCCTGGAGTGTACAGGGGAGCTATGGCTACACCTTC | CAWSVQGSYGYTF
TRBD1 | TRBJ1-1 | NA | TRBV30 | TGTGCCTGGAGTGTAGACAGGGAGAACACTGAAGCTTTCTTT | CAWSVDRENTEAFF
NA | TRBJ1-5 | NA | TRBV5-4 | TGTGCCAGCAGCTTGGGGCTTAGCAATCAGCCCCAGCATTTT | CASSLGLSNQPQHF
NA | TRBJ2-1 | NA | TRBV6-4 | TGTGCCAGCAGCGAAACGAGTCTAGGTCGGAATGAGCAGTTCTTC | CASSETSLGRNEQFF
NA | TRBJ2-7 | NA | TRBV4-1 | TGCGCCAGCAGCCCCCCGGGACAACGGTCCAACGAGCAGTACTTC | CASSPPGQRSNEQYF
NA | TRBJ2-7 | NA | TRBV5-4 | TGTGCCAGCAGCTTGGATATACCACAGGGCCCTTCCCACGAGCAGTACTTC | CASSLDIPQGPSHEQYF
NA | TRBJ2-5 | NA | TRBV5-1 | TGCGCCAGCAGCTTCACACACCCCGGGGGGACCCAGTACTTC | CASSFTHPGGTQYF
NA | TRBJ2-1 | NA | TRBV9 | TGTGCCAGCAGCGTATGGCAAGCCTACAATGAGCAGTTCTTC | CASSVWQAYNEQFF
TRBD1 | TRBJ1-5 | NA | TRBV5-6 | TGTGCCAGCAGCTTGGGGGGGACAGCTAATCAGCCCCAGCATTTT | CASSLGGTANQPQHF
TRBD2 | TRBJ2-3 | few | TRBV7-8 | TGTGCCAGCAGCGCACGACTAGCGGGGAGCACAGATACGCAGTATTTT | CASSARLAGSTDTQYF
NA | TRBJ1-4 | NA | TRBV6-6 | TGTGCCAGCAGTTACGCGGAAAAACTGTTTTTT | CASSYAEKLFF
NA | TRBJ1-1 | NA | TRBV5-8 | TGTGCCAGCAGCCCAGGGACATATTTGAACACTGAAGCTTTCTTT | CASSPGTYLNTEAFF
TRBD2 | TRBJ2-7 | NA | TRBV5-4 | TGTGCCAGCAGCTCATACACTAGCGGGGCATCCTCCTACGAGCAGTACTTC | CASSSYTSGASSYEQYF